These 10 T cell receptor beta chains were sequenced from one sample in a study of control samples from healthy donors and cancer patients (TCRdb year 2020). The library came from the immunoSEQ multiplex PCR assay. TCRdb re-hosts the immuneACCESS table, in-frame sequences only. Its copies lack some clones; in the studies checked, an unresolved V gene accounts for under half of them, and the cause for the rest is not known. Within this sample are 150,000 or so clones, with around 90% of them counted one time only. In total, the top ten clones hold about 11% of the sample. The sequencing input was blood. These receptors were collected from a man aged 30-40 years in good health.

This chain joins TRBV7-2 and TRBJ1-3; D ambiguous. This CDR3 spans 14 amino acids. The V gene lost 2 bases and the J gene lost 0 bases, with 5 bases spanning the gap. Germline V CDR1 and CDR2: SGHTA, FQGNSA. The CDR3 loop reads CASSLQASGNTIYF. CDR3 DNA: TGTGCCAGCAGCTTACAGGCCTCTGGAAACACCATATATTTT.

This chain joins TRBV6-2 or TRBV6-3 and TRBJ1-5; D is ambiguous. The CDR3 has 15 residues. Trimming removed 2 bases at V and 2 bases at J, with 10 bases between. Germline V CDR1 and CDR2: MNHEY, SVGEGT. The CDR3 here is CASSYDGLGNQPQHF. The CDR3 bases are TGTGCCAGCAGTTACGATGGGTTGGGCAATCAGCCCCAGCATTTT.

The chain uses TRBV11-2 and TRBJ1-4; D is undetermined. In germline, CDR1 is SGHAT, CDR2 FQNNGV. V lost 0 bases, J lost 0 bases, and 5 bases lay in between. CDR3 length equals 15 residues. CDR3 amino acids: CASSLEAATNEKLFF. CDR3 sequence (DNA): TGTGCCAGCAGCTTAGAGGCTGCAACTAATGAAAAACTGTTTTTT.

The rearrangement joins TRBV5-6 to TRBJ2-3; D uncertain. CDR1 is SGHDT and CDR2 is YYEEEE in the germline V gene. The ends were cut back, 7 bases at V and 2 bases at J, with 17 bases in the middle. The CDR3 covers 15 residues. The CDR3 nucleotides read TGTGCCAGCCGACCTGCGGTGAGAGCCACAGATACGCAGTATTTT. It is translated as CASRPAVRATDTQYF.

This sequence joins TRBV11-1 and TRBJ2-2, with D perhaps assigned TRBD1 or TRBD2 (5 bases each). Germline CDR1 is SGHAT and CDR2 is FQDESV (reference sequence). Between the trimmed V and J ends, which lost 5 bases and 1 base, there was a span of 14 bases. CDR3 length equals 16 residues. As DNA, the CDR3 is TGTGCCAGCAGCCGGGACGGAACGTGGAACACCGGGGAGCTGTTTTTT. Translation gives CASSRDGTWNTGELFF.

The chain links TRBV6-6 to TRBJ2-1, with 9 bases fitting TRBD2. Germline-derived CDR1 and CDR2 are MNHNY and SVGAGI (reference sequence). The CDR3 runs 15 residues. Trimming took 2 bases from V and 7 from J; bases not matched to a gene: 6. The CDR3: CASSYGGGGGNEQFF. The CDR3 nucleotides are TGTGCCAGCAGTTACGGCGGCGGGGGGGGGAATGAGCAGTTCTTC.

V usage is TRBV18 and J usage is TRBJ2-5; 7 positions match TRBD1. Germline CDR1 reads KGHSH; CDR2 reads LQKENI. Trimming at V came to 3 bases and at J to 3 bases, leaving 4 bases not matched to a gene. CDR3 length: 14 amino acids. The CDR3 sequence: CASSPGTVKETQYF. Here the CDR3 DNA reads TGTGCCAGCTCACCGGGGACAGTCAAAGAGACCCAGTACTTC.

The V gene is TRBV30, the J gene TRBJ1-2; TRBD1 matches 7 bases. The CDR3 runs to 12 residues. Germline V lookup: CDR1 GTSNPN, CDR2 SVGIG (reference sequence). The J segment lost 5 bases and the V segment lost 4 bases, leaving 4 bases of the junction unmatched. The CDR3, as DNA: TGTGCCTGGAACCACAGGGGTTATGGCTACACCTTC. Residues: CAWNHRGYGYTF.

This chain connects TRBV6-1 to TRBJ2-3; perhaps D is TRBD1 or TRBD2 (6 bases each). This CDR3 comprises 15 residues. Germline-derived CDR1 and CDR2 are MNHNS and SASEGT. V lost 3 bases and J lost 7, with 17 bases in between. The CDR3 DNA sequence: TGTGCCAGCAGTGACAGACAGGCGGGGATGCATACGCAGTATTTT. This encodes CASSDRQAGMHTQYF.

The chain employs TRBV9 and TRBJ2-5, with 8 bases matching TRBD1. Trimming cost V 4 bases and J 1 base; bases outside gene matches: 3. CDR3 size: 14 residues. Germline CDR1 reads SGDLS; CDR2 reads YYNGEE. CDR3 residues: CASSTGQGQETQYF. CDR3 DNA sequence: TGTGCCAGCAGCACCGGACAGGGCCAAGAGACCCAGTACTTC.